This T cell receptor (beta chain) emerged from a study of CD8+ T cells in alopecia areata. Treatment: oral pan-JAK inhibitor, 5-10 mg twice daily. Following extraction, RNA underwent reverse transcription to cDNA, which served as the sequencing template. This table comes from immunoSEQ multiplex PCR, and its TCRdb copy is limited to in-frame clones, with some not included. The sample gives some 200,000 clones, 45% to 75% of which show up once; about 3.5% is in the top ten. Of note for this clone: Its specificity is unknown.

Study findings and constraints: Especially in alopecia totalis/universalis, lesional scalp showed greater clonality than normal scalp did. Shared TCR sequences were less clear between patients than in mice, possibly partly from HLA diversity.

This CDR3 is built from 12 residues. Per the germline V gene, CDR1 is GTSNPN and CDR2 is SVGIG (reference sequence). V lost 5 bases and J 2 bases, leaving 10 bases between the germline ends. The source was CD4+ T cells sorted from blood, collected at week 4, from a patient treated with tofacitinib. This chain joins TRBV30 and TRBJ2-7, with D possibly TRBD1 on 6 matching bases. This clonotype originated in a human donor with alopecia areata. The CDR3 spells CAWGGDTYEQYF. In DNA, the CDR3 is TGTGCCTGGGGGGGCGATACCTACGAGCAGTACTTC.